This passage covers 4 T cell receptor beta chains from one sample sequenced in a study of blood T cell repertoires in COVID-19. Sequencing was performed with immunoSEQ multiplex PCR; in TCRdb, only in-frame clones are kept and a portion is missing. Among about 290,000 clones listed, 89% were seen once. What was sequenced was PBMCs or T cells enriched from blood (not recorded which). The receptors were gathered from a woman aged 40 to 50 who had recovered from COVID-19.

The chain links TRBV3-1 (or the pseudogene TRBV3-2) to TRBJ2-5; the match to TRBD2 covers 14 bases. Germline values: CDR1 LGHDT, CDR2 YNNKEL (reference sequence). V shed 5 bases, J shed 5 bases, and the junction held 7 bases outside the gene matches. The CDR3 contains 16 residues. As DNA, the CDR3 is TGTGCCAGCAGCACGGGACTAGCGGGAGCGAGTGAGACCCAGTACTTC. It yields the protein CASSTGLAGASETQYF.

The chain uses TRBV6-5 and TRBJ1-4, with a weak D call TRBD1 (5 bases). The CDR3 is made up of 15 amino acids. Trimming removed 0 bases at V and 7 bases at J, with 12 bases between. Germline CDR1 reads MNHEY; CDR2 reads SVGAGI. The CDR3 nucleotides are TGTGCCAGCAGTTACTCGGGGCAGAGTGGTGAAAAACTGTTTTTT. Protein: CASSYSGQSGEKLFF.

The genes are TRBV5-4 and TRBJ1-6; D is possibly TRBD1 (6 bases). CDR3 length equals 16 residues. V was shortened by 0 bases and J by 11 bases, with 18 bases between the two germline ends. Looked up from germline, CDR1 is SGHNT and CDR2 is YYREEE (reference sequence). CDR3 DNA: TGTGCCAGCAGCTTGGAAATCGGACTAGGGGGAGCACCCCTCCACTTT. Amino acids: CASSLEIGLGGAPLHF.

The CDR3 DNA is TGTGCCAGCAGCGCCCCCGGGACTAGCATTTCCGGGGAGCTGTTTTTT. As protein: CASSAPGTSISGELFF. The rearrangement joins TRBV5-5 to TRBJ2-2; 9 nucleotides align to TRBD2. In germline, CDR1 is SGHKS, CDR2 YYEKEE (reference sequence). Unmatched junction bases numbered 10, after V lost 4 bases and J lost 6 bases. The CDR3 is made up of 16 amino acids.